Below are 3 T cell receptor beta chains sequenced from a single sample in a study of Ad26.COV2.S vaccination and SARS-CoV-2 variants. Sample treatment: roughly 18 received Ad26.COV2.S at low or high dose, single or two shots; 5 received placebo; per-sample allocation not given. Specimen acquisition occurred on day 63 following the initial vaccine or placebo injection. Clones were read by immunoSEQ multiplex PCR, and TCRdb kept only the in-frame ones, dropping some. Found here are roughly 400,000 clones, 90% of them singletons; the top ten hold around 4.2%. The sample was peripheral blood, taken in a trial of Ad26.COV2.S vaccine versus placebo. The source is a person between 18 and 60 years old who received the Ad26.COV2.S COVID-19 vaccine or a placebo.

A single count supports this clone. The chain combines TRBV3-1 (or the pseudogene TRBV3-2) with TRBJ2-1; D remains ambiguous. The V gene lost 4 bases and the J gene lost 11 bases, with 15 bases spanning the gap. CDR3 length equals 13 residues. Germline-derived CDR1 and CDR2 are LGHDT and YNNKEL (reference sequence). CDR3 loop: CASSRRGVNKQFF. CDR3 in DNA: TGTGCCAGCAGCCGACGTGGAGTGAACAAGCAGTTCTTC.

V is TRBV7-3 and J is TRBJ2-1; TRBD2 agrees at 11 bases. This CDR3 has 16 residues. Per germline, CDR1 SGHTA and CDR2 FQGTGA. Losses at the gene ends were 5 bases for V and 7 bases for J; bases not matched to a gene: 10. Written as DNA, the CDR3 is TGTGCCAGCAGCCCATCCGGGACTAGCGGATCTAATGAGCAGTTCTTC. Translating gives CASSPSGTSGSNEQFF.

About this clone itself: Other DNA variants within this sample encode the same CDR3. The CDR3 loop reads CASSLRQGLTGELFF. CDR3 nucleotide sequence: TGCGCCAGCAGCTTGAGACAGGGACTCACCGGGGAGCTGTTTTTT. The rearrangement uses TRBV5-1 and TRBJ2-2; a possible D gene is TRBD1 (7 bases). From germline, CDR1 is SGHRS and CDR2 YFSETQ. CDR3 size: 15 residues. V was trimmed by 1 base and J by 4 bases, leaving 11 bases between them. Together with reference TRBV5-1 and TRBJ2-2, the CDR3 gives the full variable domain: KAGVTQTPRYLIKTRGQQVTLSCSPISGHRSVSWYQQTPGQGLQFLFEYFSETQRNKGNFPGRFSGRQFSNSRSEMNVSTLELGDSALYLCASSLRQGLTGELFFGEGSRLTVL.